The entry that follows covers one T cell receptor (beta chain) sequence. Its antigen is as yet unknown. Quantitative 5'-RACE with molecular barcodes was used to make the TCR beta libraries. TCRdb redid the calling of the 5' RACE reads with MiXCR, one entry per CDR3 protein. The sample holds hundreds of thousands of distinct CDR3 sequences, about an eighth seen once. These data come from a study of CD8 T cells in ankylosing spondylitis. V gave up 1 base and J gave up 8 bases; unmatched junction bases: 5. CDR3 length equals 14 residues. In germline, CDR1 is LGHDT, CDR2 YNNKEL (reference sequence). General study results and limits: Reports say disease-linked clones showed up significantly more in matched ankylosing spondylitis synovial fluid. Disease-linked clones were CD8+ and relatively rare in peripheral blood. Some motif variants had been reported before (in reactive arthritis synovial fluid and blood). Within ankylosing spondylitis blood, a TCR beta motif made up of seven to nine highly homologous variants appeared to be characteristic.

The receptor was derived from a male donor with ankylosing spondylitis. This chain uses TRBV3-1 with TRBJ1-5; 7 nucleotides line up with TRBD1. Material: blood, either unsorted or a sorted T cell fraction (not recorded which). As DNA, the CDR3 is TGTGCCAGCAGCCAAGGCCTACAGGGGAAGCCCCAGCATTTT. Encoded protein: CASSQGLQGKPQHF.